This TCR beta chain stems from a study of molecular identifiers for immune sequencing clone quantification. TCRdb recomputed calls from the PCR reads with MiXCR, one row per CDR3 protein. The top ten clones hold about 0.81% of a sample with hundreds of thousands of distinct CDR3 sequences, 25% of them seen once. The CDR3 loop spans 15 amino acids. Germline assignment: CDR1 SGHTA and CDR2 FQGNSA. A remark on this clonotype: A much larger clone lies one base from this, so it may be a read error.

This sequence joins TRBV7-2 and TRBJ1-1; possible D gene TRBD1, 5 bases. The sequence derives from a human donor in good health. Some libraries in this study had Jurkat cell RNA spiked in. The specimen sequenced was naive CD8+ T cells from blood, with Jurkat cell RNA spiked in. Stated subset: FACS-sorted CD8+CD4-CCR7+CD45RA+ naive T cells. Written as DNA, the CDR3 is TGTGCCAGCGGCTTAGTGACAGACCCGAACACTGAAGCTTTCTTT. The encoded protein is CASGLVTDPNTEAFF.